This T cell receptor (beta chain) was retrieved from a study of T cell repertoires in cytomegalovirus infection. Whole-study context: Evidence of both CMV infection and a matching HLA type came from public TCR beta signatures.

Study observations and caveats: People with CMV and the relevant HLA were identified by cumulative public TCR beta family frequency.

Germline CDR1 is DFQATT and CDR2 is SNEGSKA (reference sequence). This CDR3 is 11 amino acids long. TCRdb reprocessed the reads with MiXCR, giving one entry per CDR3 protein. The data contain around 200,000 distinct CDR3 sequences, around 35% of them singletons. On this clonotype itself: Antigen specificity is unknown. Its ends do not fully match the called genes, so a read error is possible.

V gene TRBV20-1 combines with J gene TRBJ2-1; 9 bases align to TRBD2. The sample consisted of CD8+ T cells from cultured PBMCs, taken from culture after CMV antigen stimulation. This receptor was identified in a human donor in good health (CMV status not recorded). Some clones in this sample may be carry-over from other donors' samples. The DNA for the CDR3 is TGTGTAGCGGGAGCGGACAATGAGCAGTTCTTC. Its translation: CVAGADNEQFF.